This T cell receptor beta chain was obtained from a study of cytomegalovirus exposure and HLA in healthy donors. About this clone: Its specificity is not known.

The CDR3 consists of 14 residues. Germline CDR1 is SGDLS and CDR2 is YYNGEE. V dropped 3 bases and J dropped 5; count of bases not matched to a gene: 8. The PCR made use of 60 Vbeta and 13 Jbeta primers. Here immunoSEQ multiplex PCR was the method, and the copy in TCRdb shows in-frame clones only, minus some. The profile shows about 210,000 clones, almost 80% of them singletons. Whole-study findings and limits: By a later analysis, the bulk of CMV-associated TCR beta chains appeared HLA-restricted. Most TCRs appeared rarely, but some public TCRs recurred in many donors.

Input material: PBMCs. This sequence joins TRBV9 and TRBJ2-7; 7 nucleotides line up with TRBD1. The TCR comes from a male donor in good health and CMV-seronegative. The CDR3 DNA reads TGTGCCAGCAGCGGACAGGGCGTCTTCCACGAGCAGTACTTC. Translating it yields CASSGQGVFHEQYF.